This T cell receptor beta chain was observed in a study of T-cell memory formation after mild COVID-19. TCRdb fed the 5' RACE reads into MiXCR, producing one record per CDR3 protein. The sample carries about 100,000 distinct CDR3 sequences, over 15% recorded once. The receptor was derived from a man aged 18 to 30 who had mild COVID-19 (a few samples of this study predate the infection). Cell type and time point are not known. Sequenced sample: PBMCs or a T cell subset sorted from them (not recorded which).

The CDR3 nucleotides read TGTGCCAGCAGCTTCGGTCAAGCTAACTATGGCTACACCTTC. Translation gives CASSFGQANYGYTF. This sequence joins TRBV7-9 and TRBJ1-2; D is unclear. Trimming left V 3 bases short and J 0 bases short, with 8 bases between. Germline-derived CDR1 and CDR2 are SEHNR and FQNEAQ (reference sequence). This CDR3 comprises 14 residues.